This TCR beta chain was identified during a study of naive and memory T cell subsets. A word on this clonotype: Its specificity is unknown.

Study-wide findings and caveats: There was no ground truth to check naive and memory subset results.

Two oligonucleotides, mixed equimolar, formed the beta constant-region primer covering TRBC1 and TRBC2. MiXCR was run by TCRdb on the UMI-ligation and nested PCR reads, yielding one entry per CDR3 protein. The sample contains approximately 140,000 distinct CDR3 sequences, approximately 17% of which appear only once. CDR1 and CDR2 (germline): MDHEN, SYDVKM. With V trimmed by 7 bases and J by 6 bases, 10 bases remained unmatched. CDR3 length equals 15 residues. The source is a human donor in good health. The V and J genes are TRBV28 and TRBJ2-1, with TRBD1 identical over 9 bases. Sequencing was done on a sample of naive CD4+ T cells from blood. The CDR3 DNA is TGTGCCAGCACCTCTACCGGGACAGGGTCCAATGAGCAGTTCTTC. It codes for CASTSTGTGSNEQFF.